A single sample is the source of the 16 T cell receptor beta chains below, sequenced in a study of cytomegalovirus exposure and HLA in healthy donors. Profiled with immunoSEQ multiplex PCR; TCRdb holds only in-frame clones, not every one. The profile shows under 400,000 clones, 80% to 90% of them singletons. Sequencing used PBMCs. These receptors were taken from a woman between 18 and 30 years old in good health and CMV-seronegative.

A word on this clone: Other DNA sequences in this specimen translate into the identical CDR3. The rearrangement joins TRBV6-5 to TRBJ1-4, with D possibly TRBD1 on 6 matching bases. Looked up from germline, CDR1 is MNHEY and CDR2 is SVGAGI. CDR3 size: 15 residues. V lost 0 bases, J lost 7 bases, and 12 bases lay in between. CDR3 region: CASSYSPGRGEKLFF. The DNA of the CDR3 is TGTGCCAGCAGTTACTCCCCGGGCAGGGGTGAAAAACTGTTTTTT.

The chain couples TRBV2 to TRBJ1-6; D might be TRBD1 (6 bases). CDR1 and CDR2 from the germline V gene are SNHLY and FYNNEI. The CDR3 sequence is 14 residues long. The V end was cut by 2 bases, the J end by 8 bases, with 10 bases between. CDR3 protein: CASSERGADSPLHF. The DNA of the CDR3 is TGTGCCAGCAGTGAACGGGGGGCCGATTCACCCCTCCACTTT.

The CDR3 is CSVLRAYEQYF. The CDR3 DNA sequence: TGCAGTGTCTTGCGAGCTTACGAGCAGTACTTC. The chain links TRBV20-1 to TRBJ2-7, with no clear D. CDR3 length: 11 amino acids. CDR1 and CDR2 (germline): DFQATT, SNEGSKA (reference sequence). Trimming left V 7 bases short and J 4 bases short, with 11 bases between.

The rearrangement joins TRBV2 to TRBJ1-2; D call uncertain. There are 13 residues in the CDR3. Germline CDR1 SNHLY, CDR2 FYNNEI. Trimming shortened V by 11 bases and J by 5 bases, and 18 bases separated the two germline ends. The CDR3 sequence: CASRMTPGYGYTF. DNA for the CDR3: TGTGCCTCTCGAATGACACCCGGTTATGGCTACACCTTC.

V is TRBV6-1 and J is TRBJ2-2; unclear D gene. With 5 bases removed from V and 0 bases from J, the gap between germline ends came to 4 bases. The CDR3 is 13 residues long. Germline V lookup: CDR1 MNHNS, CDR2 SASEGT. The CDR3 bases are TGTGCCAGCAGTCAATCGAACACCGGGGAGCTGTTTTTT. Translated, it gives CASSQSNTGELFF.

CDR3 sequence reads: CASSLDRGGQITGELFF. CDR3 coding DNA: TGTGCCAGCAGCTTAGACAGAGGGGGTCAGATTACCGGGGAGCTGTTTTTT. This chain connects TRBV7-8 to TRBJ2-2; weak D call: TRBD1 (6 bases). This CDR3 has 17 amino acids. The ends were cut back, 1 base at V and 5 bases at J, with 17 bases in the middle. Germline V lookup: CDR1 SGHVS, CDR2 FQNEAQ.

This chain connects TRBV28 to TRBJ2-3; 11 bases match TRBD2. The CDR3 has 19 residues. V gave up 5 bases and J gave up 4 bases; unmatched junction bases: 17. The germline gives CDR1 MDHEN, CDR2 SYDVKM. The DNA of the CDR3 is TGTGCCAGCAGTGAAAATGGAGGACTAGCGGGCCCATCGGCAGATACGCAGTATTTT. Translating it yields CASSENGGLAGPSADTQYF.

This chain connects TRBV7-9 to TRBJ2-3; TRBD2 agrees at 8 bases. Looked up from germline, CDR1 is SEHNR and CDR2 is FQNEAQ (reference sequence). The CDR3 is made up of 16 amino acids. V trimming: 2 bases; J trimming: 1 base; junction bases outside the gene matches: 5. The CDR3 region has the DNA TGTGCCAGCAGCTTACTGGCGGGGGGCGGCACAGATACGCAGTATTTT. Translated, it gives CASSLLAGGGTDTQYF.

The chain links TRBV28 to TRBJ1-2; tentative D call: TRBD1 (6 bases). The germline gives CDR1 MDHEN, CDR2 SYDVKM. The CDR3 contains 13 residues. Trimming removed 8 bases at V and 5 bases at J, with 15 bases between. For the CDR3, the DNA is TGTGCCAGCCGCGAGGGGGGGAGGTATGGCTACACCTTC. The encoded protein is CASREGGRYGYTF.

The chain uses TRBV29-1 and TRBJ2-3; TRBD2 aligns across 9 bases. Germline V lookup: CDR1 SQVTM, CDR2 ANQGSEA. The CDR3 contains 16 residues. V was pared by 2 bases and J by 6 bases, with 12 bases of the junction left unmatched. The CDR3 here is CSVEKSVGLAADTQYF. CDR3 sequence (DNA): TGCAGCGTTGAAAAGTCCGTGGGACTAGCAGCGGATACGCAGTATTTT.

The CDR3 spells CASIAVKETQYF. CDR3 coding DNA: TGCGCCAGTATAGCGGTAAAAGAGACCCAGTACTTC. The V and J genes are TRBV10-2 and TRBJ2-5, with D perhaps matching TRBD2 (6 bases). The V gene's germline CDR1 is WSHSY and CDR2 SAAADI. The CDR3 consists of 12 residues. The germline V and J ends were trimmed by 9 bases and 3 bases, with 11 bases remaining between them.

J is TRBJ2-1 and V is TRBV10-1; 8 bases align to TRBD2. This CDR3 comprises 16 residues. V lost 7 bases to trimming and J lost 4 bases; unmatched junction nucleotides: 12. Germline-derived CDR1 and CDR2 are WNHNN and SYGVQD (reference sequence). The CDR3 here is CASTHPREGNYNEQFF. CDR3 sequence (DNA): TGCGCCAGCACTCATCCTCGGGAGGGGAATTACAATGAGCAGTTCTTC.

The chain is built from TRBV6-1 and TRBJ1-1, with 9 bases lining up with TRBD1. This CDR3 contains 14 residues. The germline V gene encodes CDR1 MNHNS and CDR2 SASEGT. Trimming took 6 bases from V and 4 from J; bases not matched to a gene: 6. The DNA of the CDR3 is TGTGCCAGCAGCCCCGGGACAGGGCCCACTGAAGCTTTCTTT. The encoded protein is CASSPGTGPTEAFF.

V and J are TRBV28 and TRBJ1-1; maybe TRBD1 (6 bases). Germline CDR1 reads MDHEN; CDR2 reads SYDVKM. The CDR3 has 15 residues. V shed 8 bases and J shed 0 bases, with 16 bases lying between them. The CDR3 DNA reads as TGTGCCAGCCCTTCGAGGGACACACTGAACACTGAAGCTTTCTTT. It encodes CASPSRDTLNTEAFF.

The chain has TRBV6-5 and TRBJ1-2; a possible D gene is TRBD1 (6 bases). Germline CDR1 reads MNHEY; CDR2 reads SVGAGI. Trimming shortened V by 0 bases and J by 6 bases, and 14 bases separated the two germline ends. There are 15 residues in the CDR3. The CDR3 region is CASSYSKGEGDGYTF. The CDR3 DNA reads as TGTGCCAGCAGTTACTCGAAGGGGGAGGGCGATGGCTACACCTTC.

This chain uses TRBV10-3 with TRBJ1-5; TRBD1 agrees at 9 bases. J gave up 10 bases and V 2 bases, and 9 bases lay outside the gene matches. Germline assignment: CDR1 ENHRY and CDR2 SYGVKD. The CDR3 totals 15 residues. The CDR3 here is CAISEPGTGILPQHF. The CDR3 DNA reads TGTGCCATCAGTGAGCCCGGGACAGGGATCCTCCCCCAGCATTTT.